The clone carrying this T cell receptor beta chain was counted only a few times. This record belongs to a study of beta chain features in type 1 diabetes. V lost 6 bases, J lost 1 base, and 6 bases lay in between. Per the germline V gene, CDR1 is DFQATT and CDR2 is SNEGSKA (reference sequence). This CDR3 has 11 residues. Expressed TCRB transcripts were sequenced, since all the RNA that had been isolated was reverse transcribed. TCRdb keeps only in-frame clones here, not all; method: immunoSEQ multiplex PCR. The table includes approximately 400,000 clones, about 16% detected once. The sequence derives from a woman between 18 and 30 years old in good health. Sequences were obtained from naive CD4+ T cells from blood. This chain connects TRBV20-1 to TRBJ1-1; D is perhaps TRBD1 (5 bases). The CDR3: CSAGQNTEAFF. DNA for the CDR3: TGCAGTGCCGGACAGAACACTGAAGCTTTCTTT.